The 20 T cell receptor beta chains presented below share a single source sample, sequenced in a study of OX40 agonist ivuxolimab in advanced cancers. Libraries were prepared by immunoSEQ multiplex PCR; TCRdb keeps only in-frame clonotypes and omits some of them. This table holds 30,000 to 35,000 clones, approximately 90% found once. Material: CD4+ or CD8+ T cells sorted from blood, obtained in a trial of the OX40 agonist ivuxolimab. The receptors here all came from an adult with an advanced solid tumor such as melanoma, head and neck, liver or kidney cancer.

The chain joins TRBV27 to TRBJ1-5; D not certain. Germline CDR1 MNHEY, CDR2 SMNVEV (reference sequence). With 3 bases removed from V and 6 bases from J, the gap between germline ends came to 9 bases. The CDR3 has 13 amino acids. This chain's CDR3 is CASSFASGQPQHF. In nucleotides, the CDR3 is TGTGCCAGCAGTTTCGCTTCAGGTCAGCCCCAGCATTTT.

V is TRBV9 and J is TRBJ1-1, with 7 bases lining up with TRBD1. CDR3 length equals 16 residues. The V gene end was trimmed by 0 bases and the J gene end by 5 bases; junction bases not matched to a gene: 10. CDR1 is SGDLS and CDR2 is YYNGEE in the germline V gene. The CDR3 loop reads CASSVGGGAKGTEAFF. The DNA for the CDR3 is TGTGCCAGCAGCGTAGGAGGGGGCGCAAAGGGAACTGAAGCTTTCTTT.

The chain employs TRBV2 and TRBJ2-7; no firm D call. This CDR3 contains 11 residues. Germline V gene data show CDR1 as SNHLY and CDR2 as FYNNEI. The V end was cut by 7 bases, the J end by 1 base, with 5 bases between. CDR3 sequence reads: CASMESYEQYF. In DNA, the CDR3 is TGTGCCAGCATGGAGTCCTACGAGCAGTACTTC.

This rearrangement joins TRBV7-6 to TRBJ2-5, with 8 bases aligning to TRBD1. Germline CDR1 is SGHVS and CDR2 is FNYEAQ. The J segment lost 1 base and the V segment lost 4 bases, leaving 8 bases of the junction unmatched. This CDR3 region has 16 residues. The CDR3 coding sequence is TGTGCCAGCAGCTATAACGCGGACAGGGCCCAAGAGACCCAGTACTTC. Protein product: CASSYNADRAQETQYF.

V gene TRBV6-5 combines with J gene TRBJ2-5; no firm D call. CDR3 length equals 14 residues. The V and J ends lost 6 bases and 5 bases respectively, with 16 bases between them. The germline V gene encodes CDR1 MNHEY and CDR2 SVGAGI. The CDR3 reads CASSPVGLGETQYF. Here the CDR3 DNA reads TGTGCCAGCAGCCCCGTGGGTTTGGGGGAGACCCAGTACTTC.

The chain joins TRBV7-9 to TRBJ2-3, with D perhaps TRBD1 or TRBD2 (7 bases each). The CDR3 contains 16 residues. The V and J ends lost 5 bases and 2 bases respectively, with 17 bases between them. Germline V gives CDR1 SEHNR, CDR2 FQNEAQ (reference sequence). Here the CDR3 DNA reads TGTGCCAGCAGCCCACAGGGGCGGGAGAACACAGATACGCAGTATTTT. It yields the protein CASSPQGRENTDTQYF.

The chain employs TRBV28 and TRBJ1-2, with TRBD1 identical over 7 bases. V lost 5 bases to trimming and J lost 4 bases; unmatched junction nucleotides: 7. Per the germline V gene, CDR1 is MDHEN and CDR2 is SYDVKM. This CDR3 is 14 amino acids long. Here the CDR3 DNA reads TGTGCCAGCAGTCTCGGACAGGAGGGCTATGGCTACACCTTC. It yields the protein CASSLGQEGYGYTF.

The chain couples TRBV28 to TRBJ2-1, with D tentatively TRBD1 (5 bases). The length of the CDR3 is 13 residues. Germline-derived CDR1 and CDR2 are MDHEN and SYDVKM. The V end was cut by 6 bases, the J end by 5 bases, with 11 bases between. DNA for the CDR3: TGTGCCAGCAGCCAAAGGGGCCACAATGAGCAGTTCTTC. It is translated as CASSQRGHNEQFF.

This clone was counted once. The chain combines TRBV4-3 with TRBJ2-1, with TRBD2 as a possible D gene (6 bases). CDR3 length: 18 residues. CDR1 is LGHNA and CDR2 is YSLEER in the germline V gene. V lost 0 bases and J 0 bases, leaving 15 bases between the germline ends. This CDR3 is CASSQDLASALSYNEQFF. The CDR3 DNA sequence: TGCGCCAGCAGCCAAGATTTAGCTAGCGCCCTCTCCTACAATGAGCAGTTCTTC.

The CDR3 spells CASSPLSGVAFF. The CDR3 region has the DNA TGTGCCAGCTCCCCTCTATCAGGGGTCGCTTTCTTT. The genes are TRBV28 and TRBJ1-1; tentative D call: TRBD1 (6 bases). The germline V gene has CDR1 MDHEN and CDR2 SYDVKM. V lost 8 bases, J lost 11 bases, and 18 bases lay in between. The CDR3 is made up of 12 amino acids.

The genes are TRBV10-1 and TRBJ2-1, with 14 nucleotides matching TRBD2. The length of the CDR3 is 17 residues. Germline CDR1 WNHNN, CDR2 SYGVQD (reference sequence). J lost 7 bases, V lost 5 bases, and 10 bases had no gene match. The CDR3 region is CASSFSGLAGVGNEQFF. The CDR3 DNA is TGCGCCAGCAGTTTTTCGGGACTAGCGGGAGTAGGAAATGAGCAGTTCTTC.

The gene calls are TRBV4-1 and TRBJ1-4; TRBD1 is a possible D gene (5 bases). The CDR3 is 14 residues long. From germline, CDR1 is MGHRA and CDR2 YSYEKL. Trimming pared 3 bases from V and 4 bases from J, leaving 9 bases between. The CDR3 DNA reads as TGCGCCAGCAGCCACGTGGGACTTAATGAAAAACTGTTTTTT. Amino acids: CASSHVGLNEKLFF.

The chain joins TRBV7-6 to TRBJ2-1; the match to TRBD1 covers 8 bases. The CDR3 sequence is 14 residues long. CDR1 SGHVS and CDR2 FNYEAQ come from the germline V gene. The V segment lost 3 bases and the J segment 8 bases; nucleotides outside the gene matches: 6. The DNA for the CDR3 is TGTGCCAGCAGCTTTACAGGGGGTCTACATGAGCAGTTCTTC. This codes for CASSFTGGLHEQFF.

DNA of the CDR3: TGTGCCAGCAGCAAAGGGGCCTATGGCTACACCTTC. Amino acids: CASSKGAYGYTF. This chain connects TRBV7-9 to TRBJ1-2; tentative D call: TRBD1 (5 bases). The germline gives CDR1 SEHNR, CDR2 FQNEAQ (reference sequence). V dropped 5 bases and J dropped 4 bases, with 8 bases sitting between them. The CDR3 has 12 amino acids.

CDR3 loop: CASSIMTGELFF. The CDR3, as DNA: TGTGCCAGTAGTATTATGACCGGGGAGCTGTTTTTT. This chain connects TRBV19 to TRBJ2-2; no clear D gene. There are 12 residues in the CDR3. With 3 bases removed from V and 5 bases from J, the gap between germline ends came to 4 bases. Germline CDR1 LNHDA, CDR2 SQIVND (reference sequence). Variable domain in full (rest from reference TRBV19 and TRBJ2-2): DGGITQSPKYLFRKEGQNVTLSCEQNLNHDAMYWYRQDPGQGLRLIYYSQIVNDFQKGDIAEGYSVSREKKESFPLTVTSAQKNPTAFYLCASSIMTGELFFGEGSRLTVL.

Points on this clone: An end of the junction differs from the germline gene, which may be a read error. The chain employs TRBV2 and TRBJ2-7, with D possibly called TRBD1 or TRBD2 (5 bases each). CDR1 SNHLY and CDR2 FYNNEI come from the germline V gene. The CDR3 is made up of 15 amino acids. Written as DNA, the CDR3 is TGTGCCAGCAGCGAAGGGCCCTTGGGACGCAACGAGCAGTACTTC. Translating it yields CASSEGPLGRNEQYF.

This chain uses TRBV5-1 with TRBJ2-7; 14 bases line up with TRBD2. Germline CDR1 and CDR2: SGHRS and YFSETQ. CDR3 size: 15 residues. J gave up 5 bases and V 3 bases, and 4 bases lay outside the gene matches. The CDR3 here is CASSSGTSGGHEQYF. The DNA for the CDR3 is TGCGCCAGCAGCTCCGGGACTAGCGGGGGCCACGAGCAGTACTTC.

This rearrangement joins TRBV7-9 to TRBJ2-1, with unresolved D. The CDR3 has 16 amino acids. CDR1 and CDR2 (germline): SEHNR, FQNEAQ (reference sequence). With 2 bases removed from V and 2 bases from J, the gap between germline ends came to 13 bases. CDR3 in DNA: TGTGCCAGCAGCTTACCCCTAGACCCAGCCTACAATGAGCAGTTCTTC. Its translation is CASSLPLDPAYNEQFF.

The J gene is TRBJ2-5, the V gene TRBV2; D is undetermined. The germline gives CDR1 SNHLY, CDR2 FYNNEI. V dropped 2 bases and J dropped 6 bases, with 19 bases sitting between them. The CDR3 covers 16 residues. CDR3 in amino acids: CASSESTPLFPKTQYF. DNA for the CDR3: TGTGCCAGCAGTGAATCAACACCTCTCTTCCCTAAGACCCAGTACTTC.

The V and J genes are TRBV27 and TRBJ2-2; 8 bases map to TRBD2. Germline values: CDR1 MNHEY, CDR2 SMNVEV (reference sequence). Trimming took 6 bases from V and 3 from J; bases not matched to a gene: 12. This CDR3 region has 17 residues. CDR3 sequence: CASRRGGREAHTGELFF. Here the CDR3 DNA reads TGTGCCAGCAGACGGGGCGGGCGGGAGGCCCACACCGGGGAGCTGTTTTTT.